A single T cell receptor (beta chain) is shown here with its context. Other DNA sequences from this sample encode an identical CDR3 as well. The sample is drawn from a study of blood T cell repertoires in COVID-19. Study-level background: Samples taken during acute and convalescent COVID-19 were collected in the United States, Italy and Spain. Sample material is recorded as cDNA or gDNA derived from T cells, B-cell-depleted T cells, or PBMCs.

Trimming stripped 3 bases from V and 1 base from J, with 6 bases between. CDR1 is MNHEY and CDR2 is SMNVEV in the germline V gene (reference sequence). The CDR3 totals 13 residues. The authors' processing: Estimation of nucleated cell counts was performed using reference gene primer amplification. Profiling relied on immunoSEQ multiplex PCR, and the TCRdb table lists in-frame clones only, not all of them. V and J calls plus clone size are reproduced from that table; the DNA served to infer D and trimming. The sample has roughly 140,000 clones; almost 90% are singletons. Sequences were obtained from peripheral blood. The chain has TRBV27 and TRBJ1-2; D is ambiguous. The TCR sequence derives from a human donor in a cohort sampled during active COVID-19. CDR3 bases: TGTGCCAGCAGTTTGCGGGGTAACTATGGCTACACCTTC. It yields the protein CASSLRGNYGYTF.